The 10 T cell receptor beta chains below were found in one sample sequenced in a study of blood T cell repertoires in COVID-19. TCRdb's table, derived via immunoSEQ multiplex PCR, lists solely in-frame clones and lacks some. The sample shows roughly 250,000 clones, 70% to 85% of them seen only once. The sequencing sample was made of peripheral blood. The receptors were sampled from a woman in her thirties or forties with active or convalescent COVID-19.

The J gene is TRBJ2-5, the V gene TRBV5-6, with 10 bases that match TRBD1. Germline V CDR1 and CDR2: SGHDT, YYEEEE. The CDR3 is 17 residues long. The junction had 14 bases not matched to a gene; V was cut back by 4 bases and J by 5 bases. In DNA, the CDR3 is TGTGCCAGCAGCCGAACTTTGCCGGGACAGGGGTGGGAGACCCAGTACTTC. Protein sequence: CASSRTLPGQGWETQYF.

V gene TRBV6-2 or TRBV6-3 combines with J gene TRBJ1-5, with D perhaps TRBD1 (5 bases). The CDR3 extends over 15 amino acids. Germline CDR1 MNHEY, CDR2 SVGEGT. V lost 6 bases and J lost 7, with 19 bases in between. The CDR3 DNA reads TGTGCCAGCAGACCTTTCGGGGGAGGAAACCAGCCCCAGCATTTT. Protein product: CASRPFGGGNQPQHF.

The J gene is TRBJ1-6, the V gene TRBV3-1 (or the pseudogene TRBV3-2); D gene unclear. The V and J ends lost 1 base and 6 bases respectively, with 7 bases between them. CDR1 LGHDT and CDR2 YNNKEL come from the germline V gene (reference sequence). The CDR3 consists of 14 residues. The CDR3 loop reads CASSQVVTNSPLHF. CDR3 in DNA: TGTGCCAGCAGCCAAGTAGTTACTAATTCACCCCTCCACTTT.

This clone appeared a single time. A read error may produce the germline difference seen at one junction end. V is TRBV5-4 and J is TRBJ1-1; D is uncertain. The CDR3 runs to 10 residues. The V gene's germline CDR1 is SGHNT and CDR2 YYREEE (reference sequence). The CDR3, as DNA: TGTGCCAGCAGCTTAGGAGCTTCCCTCTTT. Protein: CASSLGASLF.

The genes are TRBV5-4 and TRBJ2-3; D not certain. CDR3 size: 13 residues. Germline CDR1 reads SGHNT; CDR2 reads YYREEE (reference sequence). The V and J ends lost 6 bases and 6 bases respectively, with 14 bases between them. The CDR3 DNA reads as TGTGCCAGCACCAATCCAAGCAGGGATACGCAGTATTTT. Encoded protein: CASTNPSRDTQYF.

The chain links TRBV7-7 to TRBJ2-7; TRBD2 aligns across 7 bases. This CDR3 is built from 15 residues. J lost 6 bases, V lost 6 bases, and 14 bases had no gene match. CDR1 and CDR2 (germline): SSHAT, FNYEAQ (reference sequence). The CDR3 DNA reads TGTGCCAGCAGTCCCGGGACTACCCGACGGAGCGAGCAGTACTTC. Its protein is CASSPGTTRRSEQYF.

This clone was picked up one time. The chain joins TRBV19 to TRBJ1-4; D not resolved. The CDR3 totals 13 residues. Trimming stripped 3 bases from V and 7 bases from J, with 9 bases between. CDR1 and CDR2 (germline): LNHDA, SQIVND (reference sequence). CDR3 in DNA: TGTGCCAGTAGTATTAGGAGTACTGAAAAACTGTTTTTT. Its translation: CASSIRSTEKLFF.

In nucleotides, the CDR3 is TGTGCCAGCACTCCCCGGGACAGGGGGTGGTCCTATGGCTACACCTTC. Amino acid sequence: CASTPRDRGWSYGYTF. The gene calls are TRBV9 and TRBJ1-2, with 11 bases aligning to TRBD1. Germline trimming cut 6 bases from V and 4 bases from J; bases unmatched to any gene: 11. The CDR3 is 16 residues long. CDR1 is SGDLS and CDR2 is YYNGEE in the germline V gene.

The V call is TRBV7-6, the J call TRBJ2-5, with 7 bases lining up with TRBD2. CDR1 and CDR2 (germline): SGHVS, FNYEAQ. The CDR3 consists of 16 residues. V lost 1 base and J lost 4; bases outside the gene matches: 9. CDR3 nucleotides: TGTGCCAGCAGCTTAGATGGGGAGGGGAGGGGAGAGACCCAGTACTTC. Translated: CASSLDGEGRGETQYF.

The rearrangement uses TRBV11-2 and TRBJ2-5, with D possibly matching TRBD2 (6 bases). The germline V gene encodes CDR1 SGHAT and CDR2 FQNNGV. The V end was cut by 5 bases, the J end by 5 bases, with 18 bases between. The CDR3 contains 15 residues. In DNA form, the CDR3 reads TGTGCCAGCAGCACCAGTCGGGGGTTTGGTGAGACCCAGTACTTC. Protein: CASSTSRGFGETQYF.